Below are 19 T cell receptor beta chains sequenced from a single sample in a study of blood T cell repertoires in COVID-19. Repertoires were generated with immunoSEQ multiplex PCR, while TCRdb's copy carries only in-frame clones and drops some. The sample gives about 300,000 clones, under 90% of which show up once; about 1.7% is in the top ten. The material sequenced was peripheral blood. All receptors derive from a woman under 40 with COVID-19, enrolled during active disease.

This clone appeared once. The rearrangement uses TRBV4-3 and TRBJ1-1; D is unresolved. The CDR3 is made up of 14 amino acids. Germline CDR1 and CDR2: LGHNA and YSLEER. V was shortened by 0 bases and J by 5 bases, with 10 bases between the two germline ends. CDR3 sequence: CASSQDGAGTEAFF. The CDR3 coding sequence is TGCGCCAGCAGCCAAGACGGAGCGGGGACTGAAGCTTTCTTT.

J is TRBJ1-1 and V is TRBV9; tentatively, D is TRBD1 (6 bases). Germline V gene sequence: CDR1 SGDLS, CDR2 YYNGEE. The V gene lost 6 bases and the J gene lost 2 bases, with 14 bases spanning the gap. The CDR3 covers 14 residues. This CDR3 reads CASTPTGPNTEAFF. In DNA, the CDR3 is TGTGCCAGCACCCCCACAGGGCCAAACACTGAAGCTTTCTTT.

The chain carries TRBV6-5 and TRBJ2-7; D unclear. Germline-derived CDR1 and CDR2 are MNHEY and SVGAGI. The CDR3 totals 12 residues. Trimming took off 7 bases at V and 7 bases at J, with 14 bases between the two ends. CDR3 bases: TGTGCCAGCACCGAGACACGTGGGGAGCAGTACTTC. The encoded protein is CASTETRGEQYF.

The chain links TRBV5-1 to TRBJ1-3; D remains unclear. V lost 4 bases and J lost 1, with 18 bases in between. Germline V lookup: CDR1 SGHRS, CDR2 YFSETQ. The CDR3 totals 17 residues. The CDR3 region is CASSPRGGFWSGNTIYF. The CDR3 DNA reads as TGCGCCAGCAGCCCCCGTGGAGGGTTTTGGTCTGGAAACACCATATATTTT.

The chain combines TRBV27 with TRBJ2-2; D is unresolved. This CDR3 spans 16 amino acids. The germline V and J ends were trimmed by 5 bases and 0 bases, with 13 bases remaining between them. CDR1 MNHEY and CDR2 SMNVEV come from the germline V gene (reference sequence). CDR3 sequence reads: CASSISRIPNTGELFF. The CDR3 DNA reads TGTGCCAGCAGTATTTCCAGGATACCGAACACCGGGGAGCTGTTTTTT.

This chain links TRBV10-2 with TRBJ1-5; 8 nucleotides align to TRBD1. Germline CDR1 is WSHSY and CDR2 is SAAADI. V was clipped by 3 bases and J by 6 bases; unmatched bases: 4. The CDR3 is 14 residues long. The CDR3 coding sequence is TGCGCCAGCAGTGAAACAGGGGGAGGTCAGCCCCAGCATTTT. Translating it yields CASSETGGGQPQHF.

The J gene is TRBJ1-5, the V gene TRBV24-1; possibly TRBD1 for D (5 bases). V was trimmed by 4 bases and J by 6 bases, leaving 9 bases between them. The germline V gene encodes CDR1 KGHDR and CDR2 SFDVKD. This CDR3 comprises 13 residues. The CDR3 region has the DNA TGTGCCACCAGTGACCCGGGGGGTCAGCCCCAGCATTTT. Translating it yields CATSDPGGQPQHF.

The chain joins TRBV4-1 to TRBJ1-1, with D tentatively TRBD1 (5 bases). The germline CDR1 and CDR2 sequences are MGHRA and YSYEKL. The CDR3 consists of 13 residues. Between the trimmed V and J ends, which lost 2 bases and 3 bases, there was a span of 7 bases. The CDR3 region is CASSQFRDTEAFF. CDR3 nucleotides: TGCGCCAGCAGCCAATTCAGGGACACTGAAGCTTTCTTT.

This clone was detected only a few times. The V gene is TRBV20-1, the J gene TRBJ2-1; D is ambiguous. The V gene's germline CDR1 is DFQATT and CDR2 SNEGSKA (reference sequence). There are 11 residues in the CDR3. The V end lost 6 bases, the J end lost 8 bases, and 11 bases lay between the germline ends. The CDR3 DNA is TGCAGTGCGCGAGCATTTGATGAGCAGTTCTTC. Translation gives CSARAFDEQFF.

This clone was counted a single time. J is TRBJ1-5 and V is TRBV6-6, with D possibly being TRBD1 (6 bases). Germline lookup yields CDR1 MNHNY and CDR2 SVGAGI (reference sequence). V was pared by 6 bases and J by 6 bases, with 12 bases between. The CDR3 consists of 13 residues. This CDR3 reads CASSPQGSQPQHF. CDR3 nucleotides: TGTGCCAGCAGCCCGCAGGGGTCTCAGCCCCAGCATTTT.

This clone was observed at least ten times. This sequence joins TRBV6-4 and TRBJ1-6, with 9 bases aligning to TRBD1. V gave up 5 bases and J gave up 9 bases; unmatched junction bases: 8. Germline V gene sequence: CDR1 MRHNA, CDR2 SNTAGT. CDR3 size: 15 residues. CDR3 in DNA: TGTGCCAGCAGTCACAGCCGGGACAGGGTTTCACCCCTCCACTTT. Translated, it gives CASSHSRDRVSPLHF.

The chain's CDR3 is CASSYGQGRRNTEAFF. In nucleotides, the CDR3 is TGTGCCAGCAGTTACGGGCAGGGTCGCCGGAACACTGAAGCTTTCTTT. The J gene is TRBJ1-1, the V gene TRBV6-6; D is perhaps TRBD1 (5 bases). The CDR3 contains 16 residues. The germline V gene encodes CDR1 MNHNY and CDR2 SVGAGI (reference sequence). Trimming took off 2 bases at V and 1 base at J, with 14 bases between the two ends.

This clone has only one observation. J is TRBJ2-7 and V is TRBV11-2; 11 nucleotides agree with TRBD1. V lost 1 base and J lost 6; bases outside the gene matches: 2. Germline V gives CDR1 SGHAT, CDR2 FQNNGV. This CDR3 is 14 amino acids long. The CDR3 loop reads CASSLAGTGGEQYF. CDR3 nucleotides: TGTGCCAGCAGCTTAGCAGGGACAGGGGGCGAGCAGTACTTC.

The V gene is TRBV30, the J gene TRBJ2-7, with D perhaps TRBD1 (6 bases). This CDR3 spans 12 amino acids. CDR1 GTSNPN and CDR2 SVGIG come from the germline V gene (reference sequence). V was shortened by 3 bases and J by 5 bases, with 11 bases between the two germline ends. The chain's CDR3 is CAWSQQGDEQYF. DNA of the CDR3: TGTGCCTGGAGCCAACAGGGTGACGAGCAGTACTTC.

This clone has more than one count but fewer than ten. The chain combines TRBV6-4 with TRBJ2-2; TRBD2 aligns across 7 bases. The CDR3 sequence is 13 residues long. The germline V gene encodes CDR1 MRHNA and CDR2 SNTAGT. Trimming took 8 bases from V and 3 from J; bases not matched to a gene: 3. The CDR3 reads CASGAGDTGELFF. The CDR3 coding sequence is TGTGCCAGCGGTGCGGGGGACACCGGGGAGCTGTTTTTT.

The chain uses TRBV5-4 and TRBJ2-5, with 8 positions matching TRBD2. Germline trimming cut 0 bases from V and 4 bases from J; bases unmatched to any gene: 5. CDR1 and CDR2 (germline): SGHNT, YYREEE (reference sequence). The CDR3 has 15 amino acids. In DNA, the CDR3 is TGTGCCAGCAGCTTGGTGGCGGGGGGTAGAGAGACCCAGTACTTC. Protein sequence: CASSLVAGGRETQYF.

The V gene is TRBV5-4, the J gene TRBJ2-7; 11 bases are shared with TRBD2. The CDR3 runs 15 residues. V trimming: 2 bases; J trimming: 3 bases; junction bases outside the gene matches: 4. The germline V gene encodes CDR1 SGHNT and CDR2 YYREEE (reference sequence). The CDR3 spells CASSFSGGEYYEQYV. DNA of the CDR3: TGTGCCAGCAGCTTTAGCGGGGGGGAATACTACGAGCAGTACGTC.

The genes are TRBV7-2 and TRBJ1-1; D remains unclear. The CDR3 totals 16 residues. From germline, CDR1 is SGHTA and CDR2 FQGNSA. V was shortened by 1 base and J by 8 bases, with 20 bases between the two germline ends. The CDR3 spells CASSLGGTGSYKEAFF. The CDR3 DNA reads as TGTGCCAGCAGCTTAGGTGGTACGGGTAGTTATAAGGAAGCTTTCTTT.

V gene TRBV4-1 combines with J gene TRBJ2-3, with a weak D call TRBD1 (5 bases). V was pared by 6 bases and J by 0 bases, with 16 bases between. The germline V gene encodes CDR1 MGHRA and CDR2 YSYEKL. The CDR3 has 16 amino acids. CDR3 region: CASSHSAGPSTDTQYF. Written as DNA, the CDR3 is TGCGCCAGCAGTCATAGTGCAGGGCCTAGCACAGATACGCAGTATTTT.